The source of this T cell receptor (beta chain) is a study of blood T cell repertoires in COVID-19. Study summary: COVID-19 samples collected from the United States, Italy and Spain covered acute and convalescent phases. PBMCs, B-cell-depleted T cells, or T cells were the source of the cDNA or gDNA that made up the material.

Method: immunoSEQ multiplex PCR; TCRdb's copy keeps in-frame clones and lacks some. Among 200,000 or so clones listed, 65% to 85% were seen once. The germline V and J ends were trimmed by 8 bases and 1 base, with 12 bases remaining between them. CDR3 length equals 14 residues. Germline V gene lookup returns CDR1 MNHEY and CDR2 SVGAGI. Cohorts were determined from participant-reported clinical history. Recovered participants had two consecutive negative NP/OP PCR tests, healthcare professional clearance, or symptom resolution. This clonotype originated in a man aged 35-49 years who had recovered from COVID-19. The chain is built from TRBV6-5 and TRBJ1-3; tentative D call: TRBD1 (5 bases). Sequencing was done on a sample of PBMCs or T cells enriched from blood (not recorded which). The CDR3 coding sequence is TGTGCCAGCTCGGAAGGGGCGTCTGGAAACACCATATATTTT. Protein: CASSEGASGNTIYF.